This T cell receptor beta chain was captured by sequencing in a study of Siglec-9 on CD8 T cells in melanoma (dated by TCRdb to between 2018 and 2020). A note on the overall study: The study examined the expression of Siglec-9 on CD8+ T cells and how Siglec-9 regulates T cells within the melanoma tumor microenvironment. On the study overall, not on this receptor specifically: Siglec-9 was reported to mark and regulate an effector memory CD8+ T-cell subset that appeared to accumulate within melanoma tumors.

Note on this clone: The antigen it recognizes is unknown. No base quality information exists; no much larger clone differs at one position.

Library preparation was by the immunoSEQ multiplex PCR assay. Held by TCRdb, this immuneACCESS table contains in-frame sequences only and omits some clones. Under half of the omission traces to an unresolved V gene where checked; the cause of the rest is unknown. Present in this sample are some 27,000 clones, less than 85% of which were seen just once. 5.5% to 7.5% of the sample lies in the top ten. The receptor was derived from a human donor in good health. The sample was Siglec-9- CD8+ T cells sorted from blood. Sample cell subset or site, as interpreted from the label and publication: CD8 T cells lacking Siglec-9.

The DNA is TGTGCCAGCAGTTTTGGCGACGGACAGGGCGCGTACGAGCAGTACTTC. Its coded protein is CASSFGDGQGAYEQYF. This receptor chain uses TRBV27 and TRBJ2-7; TRBD1 aligns with 8 central bases. From the germline V gene (reference sequence), CDR1 is MNHEY and CDR2 is SMNVEV. CDR3 length: 16 amino acids, cysteine to phenylalanine. Only the CDR3 part of the read is kept: 48 bases, read in frame from the first base. V lost 3 bases and J lost 4 bases, and the count of bases not matched to a germline gene is 11.